This T cell receptor beta chain was recorded in a study of blood T cell repertoires in COVID-19. Germline loops: CDR1 SGHDT, CDR2 YYEEEE. The ends were cut back, 1 base at V and 6 bases at J, with 14 bases in the middle. This CDR3 contains 15 residues. The method was immunoSEQ multiplex PCR; TCRdb's version includes in-frame clones alone and lacks a portion of them. The data hold a few hundred thousand clones, with almost 90% observed a single time. This rearrangement joins TRBV5-6 to TRBJ1-5; tentatively, D is TRBD1 (5 bases). The sequence was collected from a woman in her forties or fifties with acute COVID-19. Specimen: PBMCs or T cells enriched from blood (not recorded which). The CDR3 nucleotides read TGTGCCAGCAGCTTGAGGGACTACCCGGCTCAGCCCCAGCATTTT. Translated, it gives CASSLRDYPAQPQHF.